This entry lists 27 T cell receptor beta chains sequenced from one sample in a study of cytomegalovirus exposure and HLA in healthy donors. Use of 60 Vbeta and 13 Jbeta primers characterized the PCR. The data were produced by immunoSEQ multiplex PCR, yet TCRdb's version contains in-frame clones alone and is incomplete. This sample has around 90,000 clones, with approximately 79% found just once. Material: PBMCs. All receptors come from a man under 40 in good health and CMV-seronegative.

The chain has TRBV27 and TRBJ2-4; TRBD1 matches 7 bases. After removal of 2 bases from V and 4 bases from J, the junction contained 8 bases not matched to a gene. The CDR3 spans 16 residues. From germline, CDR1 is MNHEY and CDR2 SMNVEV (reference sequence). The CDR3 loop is CASSLVADRVKNIQYF. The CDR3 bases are TGTGCCAGCAGTTTAGTGGCCGACAGGGTAAAAAACATTCAGTACTTC.

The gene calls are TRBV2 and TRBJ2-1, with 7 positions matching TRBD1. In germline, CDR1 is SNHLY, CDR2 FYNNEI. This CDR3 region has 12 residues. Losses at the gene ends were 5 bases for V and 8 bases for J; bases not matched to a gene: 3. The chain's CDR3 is CASSTGVDEQFF. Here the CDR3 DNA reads TGTGCCAGCAGTACAGGGGTTGATGAGCAGTTCTTC.

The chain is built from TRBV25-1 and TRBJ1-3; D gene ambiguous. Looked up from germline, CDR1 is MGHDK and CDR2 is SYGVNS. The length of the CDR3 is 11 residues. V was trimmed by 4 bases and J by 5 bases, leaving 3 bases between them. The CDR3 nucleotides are TGTGCCAGCAGTGCCAGAAACACCATATATTTT. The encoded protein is CASSARNTIYF.

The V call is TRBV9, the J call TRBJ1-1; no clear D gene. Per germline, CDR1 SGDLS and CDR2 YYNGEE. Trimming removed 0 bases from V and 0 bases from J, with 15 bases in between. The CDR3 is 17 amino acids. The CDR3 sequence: CASSVEVRPPLNTEAFF. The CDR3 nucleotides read TGTGCCAGCAGCGTAGAGGTCAGGCCTCCATTGAACACTGAAGCTTTCTTT. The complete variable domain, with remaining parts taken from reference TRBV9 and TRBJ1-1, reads DSGVTQTPKHLITATGQRVTLRCSPRSGDLSVYWYQQSLDQGLQFLIQYYNGEERAKGNILERFSAQQFPDLHSELNLSSLELGDSALYFCASSVEVRPPLNTEAFFGQGTRLTVV.

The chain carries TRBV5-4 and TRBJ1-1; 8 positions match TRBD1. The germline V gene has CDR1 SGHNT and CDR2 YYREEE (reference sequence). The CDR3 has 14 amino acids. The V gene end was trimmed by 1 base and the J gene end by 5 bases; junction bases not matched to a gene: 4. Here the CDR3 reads CASSLPGGYTEAFF. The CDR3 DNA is TGTGCCAGCAGCTTGCCAGGGGGCTATACTGAAGCTTTCTTT. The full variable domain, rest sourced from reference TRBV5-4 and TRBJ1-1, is ETGVTQSPTHLIKTRGQQVTLRCSSQSGHNTVSWYQQALGQGPQFIFQYYREEENGRGNFPPRFSGLQFPNYSSELNVNALELDDSALYLCASSLPGGYTEAFFGQGTRLTVV.

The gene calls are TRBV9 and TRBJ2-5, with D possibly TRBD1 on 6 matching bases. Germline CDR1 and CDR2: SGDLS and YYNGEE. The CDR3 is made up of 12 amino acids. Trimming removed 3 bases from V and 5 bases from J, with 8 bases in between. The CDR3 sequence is CASSEGEETQYF. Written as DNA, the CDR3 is TGTGCCAGCAGCGAGGGGGAGGAGACCCAGTACTTC.

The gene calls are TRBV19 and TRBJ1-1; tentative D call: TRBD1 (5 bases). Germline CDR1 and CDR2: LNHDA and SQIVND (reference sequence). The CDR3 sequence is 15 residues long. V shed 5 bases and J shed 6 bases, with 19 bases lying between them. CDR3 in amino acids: CASSPWTVGPAEAFF. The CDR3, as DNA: TGTGCCAGTAGTCCCTGGACGGTGGGGCCCGCTGAAGCTTTCTTT.

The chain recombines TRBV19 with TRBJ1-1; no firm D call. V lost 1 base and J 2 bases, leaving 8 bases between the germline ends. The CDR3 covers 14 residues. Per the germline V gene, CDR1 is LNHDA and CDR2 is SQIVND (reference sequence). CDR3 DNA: TGTGCCAGTAGTATAGTACTTCGAAACACTGAAGCTTTCTTT. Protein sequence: CASSIVLRNTEAFF.

DNA for the CDR3: TGTGCCAGCAGTGGCAGGGGTGGAAACACCATATATTTT. This encodes CASSGRGGNTIYF. The chain has TRBV5-4 and TRBJ1-3; weak D call: TRBD1 (6 bases). The germline V and J ends were trimmed by 5 bases and 3 bases, with 9 bases remaining between them. The CDR3 runs 13 residues. Looked up from germline, CDR1 is SGHNT and CDR2 is YYREEE (reference sequence).

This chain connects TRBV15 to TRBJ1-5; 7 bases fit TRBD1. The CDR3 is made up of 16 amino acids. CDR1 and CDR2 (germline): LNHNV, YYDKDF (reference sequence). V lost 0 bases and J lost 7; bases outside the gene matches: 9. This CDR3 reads CATSRDGGAGGQPQHF. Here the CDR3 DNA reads TGTGCCACCAGCAGAGATGGAGGGGCAGGGGGACAGCCCCAGCATTTT.

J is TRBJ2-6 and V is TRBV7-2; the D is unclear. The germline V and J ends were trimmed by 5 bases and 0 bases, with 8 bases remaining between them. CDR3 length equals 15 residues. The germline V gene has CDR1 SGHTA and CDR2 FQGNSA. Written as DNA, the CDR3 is TGTGCCAGCAGCCTAGGTCACTCTGGGGCCAACGTCCTGACTTTC. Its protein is CASSLGHSGANVLTF.

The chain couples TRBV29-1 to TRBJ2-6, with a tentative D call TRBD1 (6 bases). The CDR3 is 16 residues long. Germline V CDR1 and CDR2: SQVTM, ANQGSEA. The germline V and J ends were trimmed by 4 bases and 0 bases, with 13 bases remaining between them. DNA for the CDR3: TGCAGCGTTGCCCCTAGGGGGTTCTCTGGGGCCAACGTCCTGACTTTC. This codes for CSVAPRGFSGANVLTF. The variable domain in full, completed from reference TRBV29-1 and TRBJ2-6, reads SAVISQKPSRDICQRGTSLTIQCQVDSQVTMMFWYRQQPGQSLTLIATANQGSEATYESGFVIDKFPISRPNLTFSTLTVSNMSPEDSSIYLCSVAPRGFSGANVLTFGAGSRLTVL.

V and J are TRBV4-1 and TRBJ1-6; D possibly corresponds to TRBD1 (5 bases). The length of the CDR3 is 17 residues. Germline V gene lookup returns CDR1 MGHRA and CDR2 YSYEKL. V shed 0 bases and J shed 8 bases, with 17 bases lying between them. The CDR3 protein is CASSQDVSPGLYSPLHF. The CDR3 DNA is TGCGCCAGCAGCCAAGATGTTAGTCCAGGGCTCTATTCACCCCTCCACTTT.

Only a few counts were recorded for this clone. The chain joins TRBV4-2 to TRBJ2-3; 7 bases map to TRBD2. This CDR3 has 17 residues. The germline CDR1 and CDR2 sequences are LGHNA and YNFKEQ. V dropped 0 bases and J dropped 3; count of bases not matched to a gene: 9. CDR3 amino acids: CASSQDPTGGGTDTQYF. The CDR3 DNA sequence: TGTGCCAGCAGCCAAGATCCTACGGGGGGTGGTACAGATACGCAGTATTTT.

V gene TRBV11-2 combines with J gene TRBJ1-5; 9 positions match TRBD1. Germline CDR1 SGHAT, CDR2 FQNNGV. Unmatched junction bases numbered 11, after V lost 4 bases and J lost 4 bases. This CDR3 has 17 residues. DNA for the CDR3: TGTGCCAGCAGCTCCGGACAGGGGCTCTCTCTAAATCAGCCCCAGCATTTT. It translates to CASSSGQGLSLNQPQHF.

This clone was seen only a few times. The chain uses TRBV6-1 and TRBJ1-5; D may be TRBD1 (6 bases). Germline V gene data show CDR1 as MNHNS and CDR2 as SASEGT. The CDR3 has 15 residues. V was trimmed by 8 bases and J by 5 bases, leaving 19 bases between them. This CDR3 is CASWPNRETDQPQHF. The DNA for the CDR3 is TGTGCCAGCTGGCCAAACAGGGAAACGGATCAGCCCCAGCATTTT.

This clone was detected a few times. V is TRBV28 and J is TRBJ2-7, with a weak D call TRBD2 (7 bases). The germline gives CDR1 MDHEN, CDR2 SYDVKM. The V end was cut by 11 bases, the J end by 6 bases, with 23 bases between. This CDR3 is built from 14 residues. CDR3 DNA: TGTGCCGCCCTCTCGGGGGGCCAGAGCTCCGAGCAGTACTTC. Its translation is CAALSGGQSSEQYF.

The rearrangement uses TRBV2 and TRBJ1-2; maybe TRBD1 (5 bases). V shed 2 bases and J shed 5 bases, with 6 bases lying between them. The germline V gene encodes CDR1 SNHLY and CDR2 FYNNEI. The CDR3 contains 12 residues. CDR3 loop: CASSERTYGYTF. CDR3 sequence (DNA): TGTGCCAGCAGTGAAAGGACATATGGCTACACCTTC.

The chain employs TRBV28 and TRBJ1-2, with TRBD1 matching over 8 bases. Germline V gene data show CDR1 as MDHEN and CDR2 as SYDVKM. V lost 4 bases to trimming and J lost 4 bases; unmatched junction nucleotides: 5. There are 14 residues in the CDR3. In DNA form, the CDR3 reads TGTGCCAGCAGTTCCACAGGGGGGATCTATGGCTACACCTTC. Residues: CASSSTGGIYGYTF.

In nucleotides, the CDR3 is TGTGCCAGCAGCCGAAGATCGTGGGATAGCGACACTGAAGCTTTCTTT. This codes for CASSRRSWDSDTEAFF. The rearrangement links TRBV14 to TRBJ1-1; D is undetermined. With 4 bases removed from V and 3 bases from J, the gap between germline ends came to 18 bases. The CDR3 has 16 residues. In germline, CDR1 is SGHDN, CDR2 FVKESK. Using reference TRBV14 and TRBJ1-1 for the parts outside the CDR3, the full variable domain is EAGVTQFPSHSVIEKGQTVTLRCDPISGHDNLYWYRRVMGKEIKFLLHFVKESKQDESGMPNNRFLAERTGGTYSTLKVQPAELEDSGVYFCASSRRSWDSDTEAFFGQGTRLTVV.

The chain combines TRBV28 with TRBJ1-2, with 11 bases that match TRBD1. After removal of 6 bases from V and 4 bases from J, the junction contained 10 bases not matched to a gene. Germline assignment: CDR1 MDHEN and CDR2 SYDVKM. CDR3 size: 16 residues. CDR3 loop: CASRGTGGNQGYGYTF. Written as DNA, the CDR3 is TGTGCCAGCAGGGGGACAGGGGGTAATCAGGGCTATGGCTACACCTTC.

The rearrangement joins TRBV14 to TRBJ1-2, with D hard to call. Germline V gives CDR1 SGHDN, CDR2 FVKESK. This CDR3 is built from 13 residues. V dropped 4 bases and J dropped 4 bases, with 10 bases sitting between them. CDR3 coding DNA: TGTGCCAGCAGCCCCATCCCCATCTATGGCTACACCTTC. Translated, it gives CASSPIPIYGYTF.

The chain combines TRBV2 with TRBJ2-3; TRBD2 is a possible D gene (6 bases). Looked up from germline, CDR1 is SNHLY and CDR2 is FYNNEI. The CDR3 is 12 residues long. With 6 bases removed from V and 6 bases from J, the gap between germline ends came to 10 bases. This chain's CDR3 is CASRFTSDTQYF. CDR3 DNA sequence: TGTGCCAGCAGATTTACTAGCGATACGCAGTATTTT.

The CDR3 sequence is CASSDSIGETDTQYF. For the CDR3, the DNA is TGTGCCAGCAGTGACTCGATTGGGGAGACAGATACGCAGTATTTT. V is TRBV6-4 and J is TRBJ2-3; possibly TRBD2 for D (5 bases). CDR3 length equals 15 residues. The germline V gene encodes CDR1 MRHNA and CDR2 SNTAGT. Trimming pared 0 bases from V and 3 bases from J, leaving 10 bases between.

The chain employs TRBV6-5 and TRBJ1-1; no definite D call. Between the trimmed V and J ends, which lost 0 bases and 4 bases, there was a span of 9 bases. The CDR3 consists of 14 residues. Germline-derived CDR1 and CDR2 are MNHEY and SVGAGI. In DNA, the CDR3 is TGTGCCAGCAGTTACTCGCGAGGGTTCACTGAAGCTTTCTTT. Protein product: CASSYSRGFTEAFF.

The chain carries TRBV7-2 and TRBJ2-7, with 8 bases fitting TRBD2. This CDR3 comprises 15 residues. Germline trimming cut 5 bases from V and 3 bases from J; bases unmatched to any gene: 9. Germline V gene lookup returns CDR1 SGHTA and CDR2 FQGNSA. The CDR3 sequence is CASSPSGLMVYEQYF. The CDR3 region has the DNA TGTGCCAGCAGCCCTAGCGGGCTTATGGTCTACGAGCAGTACTTC.

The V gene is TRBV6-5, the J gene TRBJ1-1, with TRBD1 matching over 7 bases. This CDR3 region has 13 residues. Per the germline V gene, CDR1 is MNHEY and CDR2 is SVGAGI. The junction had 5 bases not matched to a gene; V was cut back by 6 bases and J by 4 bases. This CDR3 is CASSTGTVTEAFF. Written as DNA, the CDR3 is TGTGCCAGCAGCACAGGGACAGTCACTGAAGCTTTCTTT.